This TCR beta chain was observed in a study of CD8 T cells in ankylosing spondylitis. Making use of molecular barcodes, quantitative 5'-RACE generated TCR beta libraries. TCRdb used MiXCR to reprocess the 5' RACE reads, holding one entry per CDR3 protein. The sample includes under 250,000 distinct CDR3 sequences, 7% to 10% seen only once; the top ten take around 4.8%. The CDR3 has 14 residues. With 5 bases removed from V and 1 base from J, the gap between germline ends came to 11 bases. The germline CDR1 and CDR2 sequences are SGHTA and FQGTGA. This clonotype was detected only a few times. Sequencing was done on a sample of blood, either unsorted or a sorted T cell fraction (not recorded which). The genes are TRBV7-3 and TRBJ1-1; D remains unclear. This TCR was sampled from a female donor with ankylosing spondylitis or in good health (not recorded which). CDR3: CASSPSARNTEAFF. CDR3 nucleotide sequence: TGTGCCAGCAGCCCGTCGGCCAGGAACACTGAAGCTTTCTTT.